A single sample gave rise to the 29 T cell receptor beta chains below, sequenced in a study of T cells after yellow fever vaccination. One entry per CDR3 protein results from TCRdb running MiXCR on the 5' RACE reads. The sample carries around 320,000 distinct CDR3 sequences, around 10% recorded once. The source was CD4+ T cells sorted from PBMCs, collected 45 days after the yellow fever booster vaccination. All receptors derive from a man younger than 35 who received the YFV17D yellow fever vaccine.

This clonotype was observed a handful of times. The genes are TRBV7-9 and TRBJ2-1; tentatively, D is TRBD2 (5 bases). Per germline, CDR1 SEHNR and CDR2 FQNEAQ (reference sequence). Trimming removed 5 bases from V and 2 bases from J, with 13 bases in between. The CDR3 has 15 amino acids. The chain's CDR3 is CASSPGRGPYNEQFF. CDR3 sequence (DNA): TGTGCCAGCAGCCCCGGTCGGGGTCCCTACAATGAGCAGTTCTTC.

Details on this clonotype: A read error may produce the germline difference seen at one junction end. This chain uses TRBV7-6 with TRBJ1-1, with D uncertain. CDR1 is SGHVS, CDR2 FNYEAQ, per germline. The length of the CDR3 is 13 residues. The CDR3 DNA is TGTGCCAGCTGCTTAGACCATAACACTGAAGCTTTCTTT. Protein sequence: CASCLDHNTEAFF.

This clonotype was counted between two and nine times. V is TRBV5-1 and J is TRBJ2-3; the D gene is possibly TRBD2 (5 bases). V was shortened by 3 bases and J by 0 bases, with 8 bases between the two germline ends. The CDR3 contains 14 residues. CDR1 SGHRS and CDR2 YFSETQ come from the germline V gene. CDR3 protein: CASSSSGSTDTQYF. The CDR3 nucleotides read TGCGCCAGCAGCTCCTCGGGGAGCACAGATACGCAGTATTTT.

This clonotype was observed at least ten times. This chain uses TRBV5-1 with TRBJ2-3; D is possibly TRBD1 (6 bases). Germline CDR1 reads SGHRS; CDR2 reads YFSETQ. This CDR3 has 14 amino acids. V was clipped by 3 bases and J by 4 bases, with 12 bases between them. CDR3 in amino acids: CASSSNTGSDTQYF. The DNA of the CDR3 is TGCGCCAGCAGCTCTAACACAGGGTCAGATACGCAGTATTTT. Together with reference TRBV5-1 and TRBJ2-3, the CDR3 gives the full variable domain: KAGVTQTPRYLIKTRGQQVTLSCSPISGHRSVSWYQQTPGQGLQFLFEYFSETQRNKGNFPGRFSGRQFSNSRSEMNVSTLELGDSALYLCASSSNTGSDTQYFGPGTRLTVL.

This clonotype was detected only a few times. The rearrangement uses TRBV20-1 and TRBJ2-6; tentative D call: TRBD2 (6 bases). V was shortened by 3 bases and J by 0 bases, with 12 bases between the two germline ends. The CDR3 consists of 16 residues. CDR1 DFQATT and CDR2 SNEGSKA come from the germline V gene (reference sequence). In DNA form, the CDR3 reads TGCAGTGCTAGGACCCCCGGGAGCTCTGGGGCCAACGTCCTGACTTTC. It codes for CSARTPGSSGANVLTF.

The chain links TRBV4-3 to TRBJ2-1; 9 nucleotides match TRBD2. The CDR3 loop spans 15 amino acids. Trimming removed 0 bases from V and 3 bases from J; junction bases left unmatched: 0. Germline V CDR1 and CDR2: LGHNA, YSLEER. Written as DNA, the CDR3 is TGCGCCAGCAGCCAAGATAGCGGGGGCTACAATGAGCAGTTCTTC. It specifies CASSQDSGGYNEQFF.

CDR3 amino acids: CSARHLQGLGNTIYF. The CDR3, as DNA: TGCAGTGCTAGGCACTTGCAGGGTCTAGGAAACACCATATATTTT. The chain joins TRBV20-1 to TRBJ1-3; D possibly corresponds to TRBD1 (5 bases). V lost 3 bases, J lost 4 bases, and 16 bases lay in between. The CDR3 has 15 amino acids. The germline V gene encodes CDR1 DFQATT and CDR2 SNEGSKA (reference sequence).

This clonotype was detected only a few times. The chain carries TRBV5-1 and TRBJ1-1; D perhaps matches TRBD1 (6 bases). CDR1 and CDR2 (germline): SGHRS, YFSETQ. CDR3 length: 14 residues. The V end was cut by 4 bases, the J end by 10 bases, with 20 bases between. The CDR3 loop is CASSPVAGDAGAFF. As DNA, the CDR3 is TGCGCCAGCAGCCCCGTGGCAGGGGATGCGGGAGCTTTCTTT.

This clonotype was seen more than once but under ten times. The chain joins TRBV9 to TRBJ2-1; D gene unclear. V was pared by 4 bases and J by 4 bases, with 9 bases between. The CDR3 spans 13 residues. Germline CDR1 and CDR2: SGDLS and YYNGEE. DNA for the CDR3: TGTGCCAGCAGCCCCCGGGTATACAATGAGCAGTTCTTC. Its protein is CASSPRVYNEQFF.

This clonotype was seen a handful of times. The V and J genes are TRBV5-1 and TRBJ1-1; unclear D gene. The CDR3 loop spans 15 amino acids. Trimming left V 1 base short and J 2 bases short, with 12 bases between. Germline CDR1 SGHRS, CDR2 YFSETQ. In DNA form, the CDR3 reads TGCGCCAGCAGCTTGTATTCTCCGGCAAACACTGAAGCTTTCTTT. Its protein product is CASSLYSPANTEAFF. Full variable domain (missing parts from reference TRBV5-1 and TRBJ1-1): KAGVTQTPRYLIKTRGQQVTLSCSPISGHRSVSWYQQTPGQGLQFLFEYFSETQRNKGNFPGRFSGRQFSNSRSEMNVSTLELGDSALYLCASSLYSPANTEAFFGQGTRLTVV.

This clonotype was detected only a few times. This sequence joins TRBV20-1 and TRBJ1-6; TRBD1 aligns across 7 bases. This CDR3 region has 15 residues. Per the germline V gene, CDR1 is DFQATT and CDR2 is SNEGSKA (reference sequence). Germline trimming cut 1 base from V and 9 bases from J; bases unmatched to any gene: 9. The CDR3 protein is CSARAQGGLGSPLHF. Written as DNA, the CDR3 is TGCAGTGCTAGAGCCCAAGGGGGCCTGGGTTCACCCCTCCACTTT.

There are many counts of this clonotype. V usage is TRBV24-1 and J usage is TRBJ2-5; 12 nucleotides align to TRBD1. CDR1 and CDR2 from the germline V gene are KGHDR and SFDVKD. V shed 5 bases and J 3 bases; nucleotides not matched to a gene: 9. The CDR3 has 17 residues. The CDR3: CATSANPGQGAEETQYF. CDR3 bases: TGTGCCACCAGTGCCAACCCGGGACAGGGGGCTGAAGAGACCCAGTACTTC.

This clonotype was counted between two and nine times. The DNA for the CDR3 is TGTGCCAGCAGCACAGGGGCCCAAGAGACCCAGTACTTC. Translation: CASSTGAQETQYF. The J gene is TRBJ2-5, the V gene TRBV6-6; 7 nucleotides align to TRBD1. Germline lookup yields CDR1 MNHNY and CDR2 SVGAGI (reference sequence). The CDR3 has 13 residues. J gave up 1 base and V 6 bases, and 2 bases lay outside the gene matches.

This clonotype was seen a handful of times. This chain uses TRBV12-3 or TRBV12-4 with TRBJ2-1; 9 bases agree with TRBD2. The V and J ends lost 8 bases and 7 bases, in that order; junction bases with no gene match: 21. The CDR3 sequence is 18 residues long. This CDR3 is CASGPLSGSRIGRNEQFF. The DNA of the CDR3 is TGTGCCAGCGGACCCCTTAGCGGGAGCAGGATAGGAAGGAATGAGCAGTTCTTC.

This clonotype was detected once. The V gene is TRBV19, the J gene TRBJ1-6; 7 bases line up with TRBD1. V shed 5 bases and J 3 bases; nucleotides not matched to a gene: 10. The CDR3 contains 17 residues. Germline CDR1 is LNHDA and CDR2 is SQIVND (reference sequence). The CDR3 is CASSHSGTAFYNSPLHF. Here the CDR3 DNA reads TGTGCCAGTAGTCATTCCGGGACAGCTTTCTATAATTCACCCCTCCACTTT.

The chain employs TRBV6-5 and TRBJ1-5; D perhaps matches TRBD1 (6 bases). The V and J ends lost 6 bases and 2 bases respectively, with 11 bases between them. From germline, CDR1 is MNHEY and CDR2 SVGAGI. The CDR3 contains 14 residues. CDR3: CASSRRQGNQPQHF. CDR3 sequence (DNA): TGTGCCAGCAGCCGTCGACAGGGCAATCAGCCCCAGCATTTT.

This clonotype was recorded at least ten times. The gene calls are TRBV29-1 and TRBJ1-5; no firm D call. V was clipped by 7 bases and J by 3 bases, with 16 bases between them. This CDR3 has 14 amino acids. CDR1 is SQVTM, CDR2 ANQGSEA, per germline. The CDR3 sequence: CSASLAGFNQPQHF. The CDR3 nucleotides read TGCAGCGCATCGCTGGCAGGCTTCAATCAGCCCCAGCATTTT.

The table lists this clonotype with a few counts. The rearrangement links TRBV7-6 to TRBJ2-1, with 8 bases identical to TRBD2. J lost 10 bases, V lost 4 bases, and 6 bases had no gene match. This CDR3 has 13 amino acids. The germline V gene encodes CDR1 SGHVS and CDR2 FNYEAQ. The CDR3 nucleotides are TGTGCCAGCAGCTCAGGACTAGCCTACGAGCAGTTCTTC. Its protein is CASSSGLAYEQFF.

The sample holds a few counts of this clonotype. The chain carries TRBV7-3 and TRBJ2-5, with 7 bases lining up with TRBD1. The CDR3 has 15 amino acids. Unmatched junction bases numbered 9, after V lost 8 bases and J lost 0 bases. Germline V lookup: CDR1 SGHTA, CDR2 FQGTGA. Written as DNA, the CDR3 is TGTGCCAGCTCCCGGACAGGCTACTACCAAGAGACCCAGTACTTC. Translation: CASSRTGYYQETQYF. The complete variable domain, with remaining parts taken from reference TRBV7-3 and TRBJ2-5, reads GAGVSQTPSNKVTEKGKYVELRCDPISGHTALYWYRQSLGQGPEFLIYFQGTGAADDSGLPNDRFFAVRPEGSVSTLKIQRTERGDSAVYLCASSRTGYYQETQYFGPGTRLLVL.

The V call is TRBV6-6, the J call TRBJ2-3; D gene uncertain. In germline, CDR1 is MNHNY, CDR2 SVGAGI (reference sequence). The CDR3 has 13 amino acids. The V end lost 5 bases, the J end lost 7 bases, and 13 bases lay between the germline ends. The CDR3 sequence: CASSESAVNTQYF. The CDR3 region has the DNA TGTGCCAGCAGTGAGTCGGCGGTAAATACGCAGTATTTT.

The CDR3 sequence: CSSKPTGLNYGYTF. The CDR3 DNA reads as TGCAGCTCAAAGCCGACAGGGCTTAACTATGGCTACACCTTC. V gene TRBV20-1 combines with J gene TRBJ1-2; 7 bases map to TRBD1. The germline CDR1 and CDR2 sequences are DFQATT and SNEGSKA (reference sequence). The CDR3 extends over 14 amino acids.

This clonotype was counted ten times or more. The chain links TRBV4-1 to TRBJ1-1; possibly TRBD1 for D (5 bases). This CDR3 is 13 amino acids long. Per germline, CDR1 MGHRA and CDR2 YSYEKL. V was cut by 6 bases and J by 7 bases, with 15 bases left in between. This CDR3 is CASSRGGLGEAFF. In DNA form, the CDR3 reads TGCGCCAGCAGTCGGGGGGGGTTGGGTGAAGCTTTCTTT.

At least ten counts were recorded for this clonotype. The chain links TRBV3-1 to TRBJ1-2, with D perhaps matching TRBD1 (6 bases). The CDR3 contains 14 residues. Germline loops: CDR1 LGHDT, CDR2 YNNKEL (reference sequence). Trimming stripped 1 base from V and 2 bases from J, with 8 bases between. The CDR3 here is CASSQVQGNYGYTF. CDR3 sequence (DNA): TGTGCCAGCAGCCAAGTTCAGGGGAACTATGGCTACACCTTC.

The chain links TRBV7-2 to TRBJ1-5; 8 nucleotides match TRBD1. The CDR3 consists of 15 residues. V lost 5 bases, J lost 8 bases, and 11 bases stayed unmatched. Germline V gene lookup returns CDR1 SGHTA and CDR2 FQGNSA. The CDR3 loop reads CASSPGGRENKPQHF. The CDR3 DNA is TGTGCCAGCAGCCCAGGGGGCCGCGAGAATAAGCCCCAGCATTTT.

This chain joins TRBV7-2 and TRBJ2-3; D possibly corresponds to TRBD1 (5 bases). This CDR3 comprises 16 residues. Trimming left V 3 bases short and J 5 bases short, with 18 bases between. Germline assignment: CDR1 SGHTA and CDR2 FQGNSA. The CDR3 is CASSFGRALVGDTQYF. The CDR3 bases are TGTGCCAGCAGCTTCGGCAGGGCCCTAGTCGGAGATACGCAGTATTTT.

This clonotype has just a few counts. This chain joins TRBV7-2 and TRBJ2-3, with 10 bases fitting TRBD2. This CDR3 contains 17 residues. The germline gives CDR1 SGHTA, CDR2 FQGNSA. V shed 6 bases and J 2 bases; nucleotides not matched to a gene: 11. Written as DNA, the CDR3 is TGTGCCAGCAGTACATTAGCGGGGGGCCTGTACACAGATACGCAGTATTTT. Its protein is CASSTLAGGLYTDTQYF.

This clonotype has a handful of counts. The V gene is TRBV20-1, the J gene TRBJ1-5; a possible D gene is TRBD1 (6 bases). The CDR3 runs to 14 residues. V lost 5 bases and J 2 bases, leaving 13 bases between the germline ends. Germline V CDR1 and CDR2: DFQATT, SNEGSKA (reference sequence). CDR3 bases: TGCAGTGCTTTTGGGGGCGCAGGCAATCAGCCCCAGCATTTT. Translation: CSAFGGAGNQPQHF.

This clonotype showed up many times. The chain links TRBV7-2 to TRBJ1-1, with TRBD1 matching over 8 bases. The V gene's germline CDR1 is SGHTA and CDR2 FQGNSA. The CDR3 spans 14 residues. After removal of 3 bases from V and 10 bases from J, the junction contained 10 bases not matched to a gene. CDR3: CASSFLDRVVGAFF. The CDR3 region has the DNA TGTGCCAGCAGCTTCTTGGACAGGGTGGTTGGAGCTTTCTTT.

Many counts were recorded for this clonotype. The rearrangement uses TRBV4-2 and TRBJ2-7; 11 nucleotides match TRBD2. The CDR3 extends over 19 amino acids. Germline-derived CDR1 and CDR2 are LGHNA and YNFKEQ. The ends lost 2 bases at V and 3 bases at J; junction bases unmatched: 15. This chain's CDR3 is CASSQIGGGRTSGYYEQYF. Written as DNA, the CDR3 is TGTGCCAGCAGCCAAATCGGGGGTGGCAGGACTAGCGGGTACTACGAGCAGTACTTC.